This TCR beta chain was found in a study of blood T cell repertoires in COVID-19. For the study at large: COVID-19 samples, acute and convalescent, were from the United States, Italy and Spain. T cells, B-cell-depleted T cells, or PBMCs supplied cDNA or gDNA.

The V gene's germline CDR1 is SGHRS and CDR2 YFSETQ. This CDR3 contains 12 residues. The V and J ends lost 4 bases and 2 bases respectively, with 3 bases between them. Using immunoSEQ multiplex PCR, the repertoire was profiled, and TCRdb retains in-frame clones only, with some absent. This sample has 12,000 to 15,000 clones; approximately 90% occur once, and the top ten carry less than 3.5%. Sequenced: peripheral blood. The TCR comes from a human donor in a cohort sampled during active COVID-19. The chain recombines TRBV5-1 with TRBJ2-2; D ambiguous. CDR3 amino acids: CASSLNTGELFF. The DNA of the CDR3 is TGCGCCAGCAGCCTTAACACCGGGGAGCTGTTTTTT.